This passage covers 16 T cell receptor beta chains from one sample sequenced in a study of T cell repertoires in cytomegalovirus infection. Each CDR3 protein is one row after TCRdb ran MiXCR on the reads. The sample holds approximately 500,000 distinct CDR3 sequences, 15% to 20% seen once. Sequences were obtained from CD8+ T cells from PBMCs. The receptors were sampled from a human donor in good health (CMV status not recorded). Some clones in this sample may be carry-over from other donors' samples.

In its sample, this clonotype was seen many times. The chain has TRBV27 and TRBJ2-7; D not certain. The CDR3 has 14 residues. Trimming cost V 4 bases and J 6 bases, with 16 bases left between them. Looked up from germline, CDR1 is MNHEY and CDR2 is SMNVEV (reference sequence). CDR3 coding DNA: TGTGCCAGCAGTTCCGGCACGATCCGCACCGAGCAGTACTTC. Its protein product is CASSSGTIRTEQYF.

Ten or more counts support this clonotype. The V and J genes are TRBV2 and TRBJ2-3, with 8 bases lining up with TRBD2. V shed 8 bases, J shed 4 bases, and the junction held 8 bases outside the gene matches. The CDR3 spans 14 residues. Germline loops: CDR1 SNHLY, CDR2 FYNNEI. The DNA for the CDR3 is TGTGCCAGCGGTAGAGCGGGAGTAGCAGATACGCAGTATTTT. Amino acid sequence: CASGRAGVADTQYF.

The genes are TRBV6-6 and TRBJ2-1; 11 nucleotides align to TRBD1. Germline lookup yields CDR1 MNHNY and CDR2 SVGAGI (reference sequence). This CDR3 is built from 15 residues. V was pared by 4 bases and J by 6 bases, with 5 bases of the junction left unmatched. CDR3 sequence: CASSLDRGLINEQFF. The CDR3 DNA sequence: TGTGCCAGCAGTTTGGACAGGGGGCTAATCAATGAGCAGTTCTTC.

As to this clonotype: A much more abundant neighbour one base away suggests this may be a read error. V is TRBV6-6 and J is TRBJ1-1; D remains ambiguous. Per germline, CDR1 MNHNY and CDR2 SVGAGI (reference sequence). Trimming stripped 0 bases from V and 5 bases from J, with 7 bases between. This CDR3 contains 13 residues. The CDR3 nucleotides read TGTGCCAGCAGTTACTCGGTTGAGACTGAAGCTTTCTTT. Residues: CASSYSVETEAFF.

This clonotype has ten or more counts. The chain links TRBV7-8 to TRBJ2-5; D is unclear. CDR3 length: 15 residues. Germline V gives CDR1 SGHVS, CDR2 FQNEAQ. With 6 bases removed from V and 2 bases from J, the gap between germline ends came to 16 bases. CDR3 coding DNA: TGTGCCAGCAGGACAAGACCATCTCTTCAAGAGACCCAGTACTTC. Amino acid sequence: CASRTRPSLQETQYF.

This clonotype was recorded many times. The gene calls are TRBV11-2 and TRBJ1-1, with no clear D. Germline CDR1 reads SGHAT; CDR2 reads FQNNGV. The length of the CDR3 is 16 residues. V gave up 7 bases and J gave up 1 base, with 19 bases separating them. CDR3 nucleotides: TGTGCCAGCACCTCCACGAAGGCGGAACCGAACACTGAAGCTTTCTTT. This encodes CASTSTKAEPNTEAFF.

This chain joins TRBV28 and TRBJ2-7, with a weak D call TRBD1 (6 bases). CDR3 length: 13 residues. The germline CDR1 and CDR2 sequences are MDHEN and SYDVKM. The germline V and J ends were trimmed by 3 bases and 5 bases, with 11 bases remaining between them. In nucleotides, the CDR3 is TGTGCCAGCAGTTTGCAGGGGTGGCACGAGCAGTACTTC. The encoded protein is CASSLQGWHEQYF.

This clonotype has more than one count but fewer than ten. This chain connects TRBV5-1 to TRBJ1-1, with D unresolved. With 0 bases removed from V and 9 bases from J, the gap between germline ends came to 6 bases. There are 11 residues in the CDR3. Germline CDR1 and CDR2: SGHRS and YFSETQ. The CDR3 DNA reads as TGCGCCAGCAGCTTGGACGGGAAAGCTTTCTTT. Amino acids: CASSLDGKAFF.

This clonotype was detected ten times or more. The chain joins TRBV6-1 to TRBJ2-7; no clear D gene. Germline CDR1 reads MNHNS; CDR2 reads SASEGT. The CDR3 loop spans 12 amino acids. V shed 6 bases and J shed 3 bases, with 9 bases lying between them. The CDR3 sequence: CASRGHYYEQYF. In nucleotides, the CDR3 is TGTGCCAGCAGGGGCCATTACTACGAGCAGTACTTC.

The sample holds many counts of this clonotype. This chain uses TRBV9 with TRBJ2-3; 8 nucleotides line up with TRBD1. V lost 2 bases, J lost 2 bases, and 4 bases stayed unmatched. The CDR3 contains 15 residues. Per the germline V gene, CDR1 is SGDLS and CDR2 is YYNGEE. CDR3 DNA: TGTGCCAGCAGCGTTGGACAGGGAAACACAGATACGCAGTATTTT. Its protein product is CASSVGQGNTDTQYF.

The CDR3 DNA reads as TGTGCCAGCAGCTCAGGGGTAACCGAGCAGTACTTC. It yields the protein CASSSGVTEQYF. This chain links TRBV5-6 with TRBJ2-7; D is possibly TRBD1 (6 bases). Germline V CDR1 and CDR2: SGHDT, YYEEEE. This CDR3 contains 12 residues. The ends were cut back, 3 bases at V and 6 bases at J, with 10 bases in the middle.

The chain combines TRBV2 with TRBJ1-1; TRBD1 agrees at 8 bases. Per the germline V gene, CDR1 is SNHLY and CDR2 is FYNNEI. After removal of 5 bases from V and 7 bases from J, the junction contained 12 bases not matched to a gene. The CDR3 runs to 15 residues. CDR3 bases: TGTGCCAGCAGTTTAGGGGCGACAGGGGACGGTGAAGCTTTCTTT. It is translated as CASSLGATGDGEAFF.

This chain joins TRBV7-9 and TRBJ1-2; 9 bases agree with TRBD1. Germline V lookup: CDR1 SEHNR, CDR2 FQNEAQ (reference sequence). Unmatched junction bases numbered 8, after V lost 5 bases and J lost 7 bases. The length of the CDR3 is 14 residues. DNA for the CDR3: TGTGCCAGCAGCGAACGGGACAGGGAGTTTGGCTACACCTTC. This codes for CASSERDREFGYTF.

The CDR3 reads CASSQVAGGETQYF. DNA of the CDR3: TGCGCCAGCAGCCAAGTAGCAGGGGGCGAGACCCAGTACTTC. The rearrangement uses TRBV4-1 and TRBJ2-5, with TRBD1 identical over 8 bases. Trimming at V came to 1 base and at J to 5 bases, leaving 3 bases not matched to a gene. The CDR3 runs 14 residues. Per germline, CDR1 MGHRA and CDR2 YSYEKL.

As for this clonotype: It may be a read error: a sequence one base away is much more abundant. The conserved closing phenylalanine or tryptophan is absent in this CDR3, likely reflecting a read error. This rearrangement joins TRBV6-1 to TRBJ1-2, with D unresolved. The CDR3 is 14 residues long. Germline lookup yields CDR1 MNHNS and CDR2 SASEGT. Trimming stripped 7 bases from V and 0 bases from J, with 12 bases between. As DNA, the CDR3 is TGTGCCAGCACCCTGGCAGGCCCTAACTATGGCTACACCTTA. The encoded protein is CASTLAGPNYGYTL.

This clonotype appeared many times. The V call is TRBV7-2, the J call TRBJ2-1; 9 positions match TRBD2. CDR3 length: 17 amino acids. J lost 7 bases, V lost 3 bases, and 13 bases had no gene match. Germline assignment: CDR1 SGHTA and CDR2 FQGNSA. CDR3: CASSLNAGGPGYNEQFF. CDR3 bases: TGTGCCAGCAGCTTGAACGCGGGGGGGCCTGGTTATAATGAGCAGTTCTTC.